This T cell receptor (beta chain) is from a study of sequential checkpoint blockade in melanoma. CDR1 and CDR2 (germline): MNHEY, SVGAGI. The ends were cut back, 2 bases at V and 2 bases at J, with 7 bases in the middle. CDR3 length: 13 amino acids. Clones were sequenced by immunoSEQ multiplex PCR, and TCRdb holds only the in-frame ones, with some missing. Among over 10,000 clones listed, more than 70% were seen once. Treatment given: randomized to nivolumab then ipilimumab (arm A) or the reverse (arm B). None of the patients previously received DNA-damaging chemotherapy. From thawed PBMCs, live CD3+CD8+ cells negative for CD19 and CD56 were sorted.

The specimen was CD8+ T cells sorted from blood (inferred from file names), collected from a patient given nivolumab and ipilimumab in sequence. This TCR came from a human patient with melanoma. Some clones in this sample may be carry-over from other donors' samples. This chain connects TRBV6-5 to TRBJ2-7, with D perhaps TRBD1 (5 bases). CDR3 sequence: CASSYVDTYEQYF. In DNA form, the CDR3 reads TGTGCCAGCAGTTACGTGGACACCTACGAGCAGTACTTC.